The 32 T cell receptor beta chains given below trace back to one sample, sequenced in a study of T cells in Graves' hyperthyroidism and ophthalmopathy. Researchers amplified the TCR beta CDR3 regions from RNA transcripts. The TCR CDR3 was amplified in a first-round RT-PCR using the HTBI primer set. TCRdb passed the multiplex PCR reads through MiXCR, listing each CDR3 protein once. Of around 620,000 distinct CDR3 sequences listed, roughly 16% are singletons. Sequenced sample: blood. The receptor set was obtained from a young woman with Graves' hyperthyroidism.

This clonotype was counted a few times. The chain recombines TRBV3-1 with TRBJ2-1; 7 bases are a match to TRBD2. This CDR3 contains 16 residues. J lost 2 bases, V lost 3 bases, and 7 bases had no gene match. Looked up from germline, CDR1 is LGHDT and CDR2 is YNNKEL (reference sequence). The CDR3, as DNA: TGTGCCAGCAGCCAGGCTAGCGGTACCCCCTACAATGAGCAGTTCTTC. Encoded protein: CASSQASGTPYNEQFF.

The chain joins TRBV12-3 or TRBV12-4 to TRBJ1-6, with 10 nucleotides matching TRBD1. The junction had 5 bases not matched to a gene; V was cut back by 4 bases and J by 5 bases. This CDR3 has 16 residues. The CDR3 DNA sequence: TGTGCCAGCAGTTACGGGACAGGGGCGAATAATTCACCCCTCCACTTT. This gives the protein CASSYGTGANNSPLHF.

This clonotype was counted only a few times. This chain uses TRBV2 with TRBJ2-1; TRBD1 agrees at 10 bases. The ends lost 6 bases at V and 5 bases at J; junction bases unmatched: 4. The CDR3 totals 14 residues. Germline values: CDR1 SNHLY, CDR2 FYNNEI. CDR3 nucleotides: TGTGCCAGCAGCCGGGACAGGGGTGACAATGAGCAGTTCTTC. Protein: CASSRDRGDNEQFF.

This rearrangement joins TRBV19 to TRBJ1-5, with D maybe TRBD1 (5 bases). Trimming took off 1 base at V and 6 bases at J, with 13 bases between the two ends. CDR3 length equals 15 residues. Germline CDR1 reads LNHDA; CDR2 reads SQIVND (reference sequence). The CDR3 DNA is TGTGCCAGTAGTATAGGGGGGGGGTTTGCTCAGCCCCAGCATTTT. As protein: CASSIGGGFAQPQHF.

This clonotype was observed many times. The V call is TRBV6-1, the J call TRBJ2-1; no firm D call. Trimming took off 6 bases at V and 1 base at J, with 7 bases between the two ends. In germline, CDR1 is MNHNS, CDR2 SASEGT. The length of the CDR3 is 13 residues. The CDR3 sequence: CASRTRSYNEQFF. As DNA, the CDR3 is TGTGCCAGCAGAACTCGGTCCTACAATGAGCAGTTCTTC.

The gene calls are TRBV5-1 and TRBJ2-7, with 9 bases that match TRBD2. Germline CDR1 and CDR2: SGHRS and YFSETQ. V shed 3 bases, J shed 7 bases, and the junction held 5 bases outside the gene matches. CDR3 size: 13 residues. The CDR3 is CASSWTSAEEQYF. DNA of the CDR3: TGCGCCAGCAGCTGGACTAGCGCGGAAGAGCAGTACTTC.

This clonotype was seen many times. This sequence joins TRBV18 and TRBJ2-5; D possibly corresponds to TRBD2 (5 bases). With 1 base removed from V and 2 bases from J, the gap between germline ends came to 8 bases. Per the germline V gene, CDR1 is KGHSH and CDR2 is LQKENI. The CDR3 is 14 amino acids. The CDR3 sequence is CASSPRAGQETQYF. The DNA of the CDR3 is TGTGCCAGCTCACCACGGGCGGGTCAAGAGACCCAGTACTTC.

This rearrangement joins TRBV5-1 to TRBJ1-2, with unresolved D. The CDR3 has 15 residues. CDR1 is SGHRS and CDR2 is YFSETQ in the germline V gene. Trimming took off 2 bases at V and 6 bases at J, with 17 bases between the two ends. The CDR3 is CASSFAGIDSDGYTF. In nucleotides, the CDR3 is TGCGCCAGCAGCTTTGCGGGGATCGACTCGGATGGCTACACCTTC.

The chain employs TRBV19 and TRBJ1-1, with 9 nucleotides matching TRBD1. The CDR3 length is 12 residues. J lost 8 bases, V lost 10 bases, and 8 bases had no gene match. Germline V gene lookup returns CDR1 LNHDA and CDR2 SQIVND (reference sequence). CDR3 in DNA: TGTGCCACTTCACAGGGGGCTGGGGAAGCTTTCTTT. It encodes CATSQGAGEAFF.

The sample holds many counts of this clonotype. The chain is built from TRBV2 and TRBJ2-2; possibly TRBD1 for D (6 bases). Germline loops: CDR1 SNHLY, CDR2 FYNNEI. The CDR3 sequence is 16 residues long. The V end lost 7 bases, the J end lost 1 base, and 16 bases lay between the germline ends. The CDR3 nucleotides read TGTGCCAGCACCGAACAGACAGGACGGAACACCGGGGAGCTGTTTTTT. This sequence encodes CASTEQTGRNTGELFF.

This clonotype was seen many times. The chain couples TRBV27 to TRBJ1-4; the D is unclear. Trimming removed 3 bases at V and 8 bases at J, with 7 bases between. Germline assignment: CDR1 MNHEY and CDR2 SMNVEV (reference sequence). There are 12 residues in the CDR3. CDR3 bases: TGTGCCAGCAGTTTGATGGGAGAAAAACTGTTTTTT. Translation gives CASSLMGEKLFF.

The chain links TRBV20-1 to TRBJ2-7; tentatively, D is TRBD2 (6 bases). Per the germline V gene, CDR1 is DFQATT and CDR2 is SNEGSKA (reference sequence). The V end was cut by 1 base, the J end by 1 base, with 11 bases between. This CDR3 has 14 amino acids. CDR3 in DNA: TGCAGTGCTAGAGCACCGACTAGTTCCTACGAGCAGTACTTC. Translating it yields CSARAPTSSYEQYF.

This clonotype was counted many times. J is TRBJ2-7 and V is TRBV7-2, with 8 bases matching TRBD2. CDR1 is SGHTA and CDR2 is FQGNSA in the germline V gene. This CDR3 is built from 15 residues. V was clipped by 3 bases and J by 2 bases; unmatched bases: 6. The CDR3 DNA reads as TGTGCCAGCAGCTTCTCTAGCGGGCTAACCTACGAGCAGTACTTC. Residues: CASSFSSGLTYEQYF.

This clonotype was picked up many times. The rearrangement links TRBV28 to TRBJ2-3, with TRBD2 matching over 9 bases. Germline assignment: CDR1 MDHEN and CDR2 SYDVKM. After removal of 7 bases from V and 4 bases from J, the junction contained 9 bases not matched to a gene. The CDR3 has 15 residues. In nucleotides, the CDR3 is TGTGCCAGCACCGAAGGCGGGAGGGATGCAGATACGCAGTATTTT. Protein product: CASTEGGRDADTQYF.

This clonotype was seen more than once but under ten times. V is TRBV7-2 and J is TRBJ1-3; no clear D. This CDR3 has 15 residues. V was shortened by 2 bases and J by 0 bases, with 8 bases between the two germline ends. Per germline, CDR1 SGHTA and CDR2 FQGNSA. CDR3 DNA sequence: TGTGCCAGCAGCTTAAGTGGTGCCTCTGGAAACACCATATATTTT. Translation: CASSLSGASGNTIYF. Combining the CDR3 with reference TRBV7-2 and TRBJ1-3 gives the whole variable domain GAGVSQSPSNKVTEKGKDVELRCDPISGHTALYWYRQSLGQGLEFLIYFQGNSAPDKSGLPSDRFSAERTGGSVSTLTIQRTQQEDSAVYLCASSLSGASGNTIYFGEGSWLTVV.

Ten or more counts support this clonotype. The chain joins TRBV18 to TRBJ2-5; D might be TRBD1 or TRBD2, each matching 5 bases. The CDR3 runs 14 residues. Germline V gene lookup returns CDR1 KGHSH and CDR2 LQKENI. The V end lost 3 bases, the J end lost 5 bases, and 13 bases lay between the germline ends. This CDR3 reads CASSPGTIGETQYF. The CDR3 region has the DNA TGTGCCAGCTCACCGGGGACGATAGGGGAGACCCAGTACTTC. Combining the CDR3 with reference TRBV18 and TRBJ2-5 gives the whole variable domain NAGVMQNPRHLVRRRGQEARLRCSPMKGHSHVYWYRQLPEEGLKFMVYLQKENIIDESGMPKERFSAEFPKEGPSILRIQQVVRGDSAAYFCASSPGTIGETQYFGPGTRLLVL.

This clonotype was found many times. The chain combines TRBV30 with TRBJ2-7; 7 bases are shared with TRBD2. CDR3 length: 12 amino acids. Germline V CDR1 and CDR2: GTSNPN, SVGIG (reference sequence). J lost 5 bases, V lost 6 bases, and 7 bases had no gene match. The CDR3 loop is CACSGSYDEQYF. The CDR3 bases are TGTGCCTGTAGCGGGTCTTACGACGAGCAGTACTTC.

V is TRBV4-1 and J is TRBJ2-5, with TRBD1 as a possible D gene (6 bases). The CDR3 is 14 amino acids. Germline CDR1 and CDR2: MGHRA and YSYEKL. V dropped 3 bases and J dropped 1 base, with 9 bases sitting between them. The CDR3 sequence is CASSQGHSQETQYF. CDR3 DNA sequence: TGCGCCAGCAGCCAGGGACACTCCCAAGAGACCCAGTACTTC.

This clonotype was picked up one time. The chain combines TRBV19 with TRBJ1-5, with 7 bases matching TRBD1. CDR3 length equals 15 residues. V shed 4 bases and J 1 base; nucleotides not matched to a gene: 4. Germline V gene sequence: CDR1 LNHDA, CDR2 SQIVND (reference sequence). The CDR3 here is CASSRLGGSNQPQHF. CDR3 coding DNA: TGTGCCAGTAGTAGGCTAGGGGGCAGCAATCAGCCCCAGCATTTT.

This clonotype was observed at least ten times. The chain employs TRBV20-1 and TRBJ2-4; D is possibly TRBD2 (6 bases). The CDR3 is 15 amino acids. V was cut by 5 bases and J by 0 bases, with 14 bases left in between. Germline loops: CDR1 DFQATT, CDR2 SNEGSKA (reference sequence). CDR3: CSAERAALAKNIQYF. CDR3 DNA sequence: TGCAGTGCTGAGCGGGCAGCCTTAGCCAAAAACATTCAGTACTTC.

V gene TRBV19 combines with J gene TRBJ2-7; 9 bases are a match to TRBD1. J lost 4 bases, V lost 5 bases, and 6 bases had no gene match. Germline V CDR1 and CDR2: LNHDA, SQIVND (reference sequence). This CDR3 has 14 residues. This chain's CDR3 is CASSPAQGAYEQYF. CDR3 nucleotide sequence: TGTGCCAGTAGTCCGGCACAGGGGGCGTACGAGCAGTACTTC.

This clonotype was seen repeatedly, ten times or more. The V call is TRBV28, the J call TRBJ2-6; D is possibly TRBD1 (5 bases). CDR1 and CDR2 from the germline V gene are MDHEN and SYDVKM. Trimming took 3 bases from V and 2 from J, leaving 8 bases between them. The CDR3 spans 15 residues. CDR3 coding DNA: TGTGCCAGCAGTTTCACGGACACTGGGGCCAACGTCCTGACTTTC. It specifies CASSFTDTGANVLTF.

This clonotype was found many times. The chain uses TRBV2 and TRBJ1-2, with no clear D. V was cut by 1 base and J by 5 bases, with 8 bases left in between. Germline V gene lookup returns CDR1 SNHLY and CDR2 FYNNEI. The CDR3 has 13 residues. Here the CDR3 reads CASSEGGPYGYTF. CDR3 coding DNA: TGTGCCAGCAGTGAAGGCGGCCCGTATGGCTACACCTTC.

CDR3: CASSSGRISGYEQYF. As DNA, the CDR3 is TGTGCCAGCAGCTCCGGACGGATTAGCGGCTACGAGCAGTACTTC. The chain recombines TRBV5-5 with TRBJ2-7; perhaps TRBD2 as D (6 bases). Germline CDR1 is SGHKS and CDR2 is YYEKEE (reference sequence). This CDR3 has 15 amino acids. Trimming took 3 bases from V and 3 from J, leaving 16 bases between them.

This clonotype was picked up a small number of times. The chain joins TRBV5-1 to TRBJ1-4; D gene unclear. Germline V CDR1 and CDR2: SGHRS, YFSETQ. The ends were cut back, 2 bases at V and 4 bases at J, with 12 bases in the middle. This CDR3 has 15 residues. DNA for the CDR3: TGCGCCAGCAGCTTCCGGGGAGGCTATAATGAAAAACTGTTTTTT. Amino acids: CASSFRGGYNEKLFF.

This clonotype is a singleton in its sample. This sequence joins TRBV7-2 and TRBJ1-4; the D is unclear. The germline V and J ends were trimmed by 3 bases and 6 bases, with 11 bases remaining between them. Per germline, CDR1 SGHTA and CDR2 FQGNSA. The CDR3 is 14 residues long. The CDR3: CASSLSGVDEKLFF. The CDR3 DNA is TGTGCCAGCAGCTTGTCCGGGGTGGATGAAAAACTGTTTTTT. Using reference TRBV7-2 and TRBJ1-4 for the parts outside the CDR3, the full variable domain is GAGVSQSPSNKVTEKGKDVELRCDPISGHTALYWYRQSLGQGLEFLIYFQGNSAPDKSGLPSDRFSAERTGGSVSTLTIQRTQQEDSAVYLCASSLSGVDEKLFFGSGTQLSVL.

This clonotype was observed many times. The J gene is TRBJ2-1, the V gene TRBV28; D is unresolved. Germline loops: CDR1 MDHEN, CDR2 SYDVKM. The CDR3 is made up of 14 amino acids. The V end lost 6 bases, the J end lost 0 bases, and 9 bases lay between the germline ends. CDR3 DNA sequence: TGTGCCAGCAGGGGCCGCGTCTCCTACAATGAGCAGTTCTTC. This gives the protein CASRGRVSYNEQFF.

The genes are TRBV6-1 and TRBJ2-7; D remains ambiguous. Trimming stripped 8 bases from V and 2 bases from J, with 7 bases between. Germline V lookup: CDR1 MNHNS, CDR2 SASEGT. The CDR3 consists of 11 residues. The CDR3 DNA reads as TGTGCCAGCTGGACCACCTACGAGCAGTACTTC. It is translated as CASWTTYEQYF.

The J gene is TRBJ1-1, the V gene TRBV29-1, with a tentative D call TRBD1 (6 bases). Germline loops: CDR1 SQVTM, CDR2 ANQGSEA. CDR3 length equals 12 residues. With 7 bases removed from V and 1 base from J, the gap between germline ends came to 10 bases. The CDR3 protein is CSGGTRNTEAFF. The CDR3 DNA reads TGCAGCGGCGGGACAAGGAACACTGAAGCTTTCTTT. Full variable domain (outside the CDR3, taken from reference TRBV29-1 and TRBJ1-1): SAVISQKPSRDICQRGTSLTIQCQVDSQVTMMFWYRQQPGQSLTLIATANQGSEATYESGFVIDKFPISRPNLTFSTLTVSNMSPEDSSIYLCSGGTRNTEAFFGQGTRLTVV.

This clonotype was found a few times. The rearrangement joins TRBV6-1 to TRBJ2-2; 9 bases line up with TRBD2. After removal of 9 bases from V and 5 bases from J, the junction contained 10 bases not matched to a gene. The V gene's germline CDR1 is MNHNS and CDR2 SASEGT. This CDR3 has 15 amino acids. CDR3 bases: TGTGCCAGTACTGGGACTAGCCGGGGAACCGGGGAGCTGTTTTTT. This translates into CASTGTSRGTGELFF.

This clonotype was counted a few times. One base away lies a much larger clone, so this may be a sequencing read error. The J gene is TRBJ2-5, the V gene TRBV20-1; D gene unclear. V lost 5 bases and J lost 1, with 5 bases in between. From germline, CDR1 is DFQATT and CDR2 SNEGSKA (reference sequence). The CDR3 spans 11 residues. The CDR3, as DNA: TGCAGTGCTTTGACCCAAGAGACCCAGTACTTC. Amino acid sequence: CSALTQETQYF.

This clonotype was recorded at least ten times. V is TRBV27 and J is TRBJ2-7, with TRBD2 identical over 9 bases. Germline V lookup: CDR1 MNHEY, CDR2 SMNVEV (reference sequence). The trim removed 6 bases at V and 4 bases at J, leaving 25 bases unmatched. The CDR3 consists of 20 residues. The CDR3, as DNA: TGTGCCAGCAGACAGGGGCCCCGGAGTAGCGGGAGCTTAATGAGGTACGAGCAGTACTTC. It is translated as CASRQGPRSSGSLMRYEQYF.